Below are 10 T cell receptor beta chains sequenced from a single sample in a study of blood T cell repertoires in COVID-19 (dated by TCRdb to the early 2020s). The library came from the immunoSEQ multiplex PCR assay. TCRdb stores this immuneACCESS table with in-frame sequences only. Part of the clones is absent; in the studies checked, under half of the shortfall reflects unresolved V genes, and no reason is known for the rest. The sample table records about 320,000 clones; 85% of these occur just once. Around 1.9% of the sample is held by the ten biggest clonotypes. The sample was PBMCs or T cells enriched from blood (not recorded which). Source of these receptors: a young woman who had been exposed to COVID-19.

The chain is built from TRBV19 and TRBJ1-1, with TRBD1 matching 8 bases. Trimming at V came to 5 bases and at J to 5 bases, leaving 7 bases not matched to a gene. Germline V CDR1 and CDR2: LNHDA, SQIVND (reference sequence). CDR3 length: 14 residues. CDR3 loop: CASSRTGGWTEAFF. The CDR3, as DNA: TGTGCCAGTAGTCGAACAGGGGGATGGACTGAAGCTTTCTTT.

V gene TRBV4-2 combines with J gene TRBJ2-3; 11 positions match TRBD2. This CDR3 has 15 residues. Germline lookup yields CDR1 LGHNA and CDR2 YNFKEQ. V lost 4 bases and J lost 5; bases outside the gene matches: 5. CDR3 sequence: CASSPRLAGLDTQYF. CDR3 bases: TGTGCCAGCAGCCCAAGACTAGCGGGGCTAGATACGCAGTATTTT.

The chain combines TRBV14 with TRBJ2-1; perhaps TRBD2 as D (5 bases). The CDR3 extends over 16 amino acids. Germline CDR1 reads SGHDN; CDR2 reads FVKESK. V was clipped by 3 bases and J by 10 bases, with 22 bases between them. CDR3 sequence reads: CASSHDIGLLRGEQFF. DNA for the CDR3: TGTGCCAGCAGCCACGATATTGGACTGCTTCGGGGAGAGCAGTTCTTC.

V is TRBV9 and J is TRBJ2-1; possible D gene TRBD2, 5 bases. Germline CDR1 reads SGDLS; CDR2 reads YYNGEE. The CDR3 contains 16 residues. Trimming pared 3 bases from V and 6 bases from J, leaving 19 bases between. CDR3 residues: CASSDSSQVAGNEQFF. The CDR3 DNA is TGTGCCAGCAGCGACTCATCGCAAGTGGCGGGCAATGAGCAGTTCTTC. The full variable domain, its missing parts supplied by reference TRBV9 and TRBJ2-1, is DSGVTQTPKHLITATGQRVTLRCSPRSGDLSVYWYQQSLDQGLQFLIQYYNGEERAKGNILERFSAQQFPDLHSELNLSSLELGDSALYFCASSDSSQVAGNEQFFGPGTRLTVL.

The chain recombines TRBV14 with TRBJ2-2; D perhaps matches TRBD1 (5 bases). The CDR3 contains 16 residues. The V end was cut by 1 base, the J end by 1 base, with 10 bases between. Germline loops: CDR1 SGHDN, CDR2 FVKESK. The CDR3 region has the DNA TGTGCCAGCAGCCAAGGAGGTACAGGGAACACCGGGGAGCTGTTTTTT. Amino acid sequence: CASSQGGTGNTGELFF.

The V gene is TRBV15, the J gene TRBJ1-5, with unresolved D. The CDR3 is 16 amino acids. The germline V gene encodes CDR1 LNHNV and CDR2 YYDKDF (reference sequence). V lost 0 bases and J lost 5, with 14 bases in between. The CDR3 DNA is TGTGCCACCAGCAGAGATAGCGGGGAAGGTGATCAGCCCCAGCATTTT. Its translation: CATSRDSGEGDQPQHF. Full variable domain (outside the CDR3, taken from reference TRBV15 and TRBJ1-5): DAMVIQNPRYQVTQFGKPVTLSCSQTLNHNVMYWYQQKSSQAPKLLFHYYDKDFNNEADTPDNFQSRRPNTSFCFLDIRSPGLGDTAMYLCATSRDSGEGDQPQHFGDGTRLSIL.

About this clone itself: Additional DNA sequences in this sample encode the identical CDR3. The chain carries TRBV29-1 and TRBJ1-1; no clear D gene. The length of the CDR3 is 13 residues. With 2 bases removed from V and 0 bases from J, the gap between germline ends came to 7 bases. Germline V gene sequence: CDR1 SQVTM, CDR2 ANQGSEA. CDR3 in amino acids: CSVESDMNTEAFF. CDR3 sequence (DNA): TGCAGCGTTGAATCAGACATGAACACTGAAGCTTTCTTT. Filled out from reference TRBV29-1 and TRBJ1-1, the complete variable domain reads SAVISQKPSRDICQRGTSLTIQCQVDSQVTMMFWYRQQPGQSLTLIATANQGSEATYESGFVIDKFPISRPNLTFSTLTVSNMSPEDSSIYLCSVESDMNTEAFFGQGTRLTVV.

This chain joins TRBV11-1 and TRBJ2-3; 8 bases agree with TRBD2. Germline trimming cut 4 bases from V and 7 bases from J; bases unmatched to any gene: 7. The CDR3 is made up of 14 amino acids. The germline CDR1 and CDR2 sequences are SGHAT and FQDESV (reference sequence). CDR3 loop: CASSSRGGQNTQYF. CDR3 DNA: TGTGCCAGCAGCTCCCGGGGGGGCCAAAATACGCAGTATTTT. Combining the CDR3 with reference TRBV11-1 and TRBJ2-3 gives the whole variable domain EAEVAQSPRYKITEKSQAVAFWCDPISGHATLYWYRQILGQGPELLVQFQDESVVDDSQLPKDRFSAERLKGVDSTLKIQPAELGDSAMYLCASSSRGGQNTQYFGPGTRLTVL.

In DNA, the CDR3 is TGTGCCAGCAGCCTCACAGGGGCGGGAAACACCATATATTTT. Protein product: CASSLTGAGNTIYF. This chain joins TRBV7-2 and TRBJ1-3, with TRBD1 matching 7 bases. Germline CDR1 is SGHTA and CDR2 is FQGNSA. This CDR3 region has 14 residues. J lost 4 bases, V lost 5 bases, and 5 bases had no gene match.

CDR3 DNA: TGCAGCGTTGTCCCAGGGTATAATTCCTACGAGCAGTACTTC. Amino acids: CSVVPGYNSYEQYF. This chain connects TRBV29-1 to TRBJ2-7, with D possibly TRBD1 on 5 matching bases. Trimming removed 4 bases at V and 1 base at J, with 14 bases between. Germline loops: CDR1 SQVTM, CDR2 ANQGSEA. The CDR3 sequence is 14 residues long.